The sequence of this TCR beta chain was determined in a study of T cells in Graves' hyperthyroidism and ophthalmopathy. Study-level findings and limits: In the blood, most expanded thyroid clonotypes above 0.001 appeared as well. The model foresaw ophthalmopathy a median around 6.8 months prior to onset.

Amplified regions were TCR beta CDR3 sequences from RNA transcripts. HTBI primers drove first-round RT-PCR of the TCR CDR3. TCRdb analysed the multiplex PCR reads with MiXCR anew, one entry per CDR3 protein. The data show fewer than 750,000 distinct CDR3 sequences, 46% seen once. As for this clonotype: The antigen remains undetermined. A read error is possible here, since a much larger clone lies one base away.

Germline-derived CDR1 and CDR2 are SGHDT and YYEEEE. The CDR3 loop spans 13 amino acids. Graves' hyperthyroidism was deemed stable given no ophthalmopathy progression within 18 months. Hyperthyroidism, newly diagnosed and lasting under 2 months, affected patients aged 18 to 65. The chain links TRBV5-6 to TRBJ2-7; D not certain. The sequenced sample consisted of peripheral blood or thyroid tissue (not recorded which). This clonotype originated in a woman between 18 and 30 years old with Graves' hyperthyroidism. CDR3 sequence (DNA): TGTGCCGGCAGCCAAGTGAGGACCAGGGAGCAGTACTTC. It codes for CAGSQVRTREQYF.